This T cell receptor (beta chain) was profiled in a study of blood T cell repertoires in COVID-19. With V trimmed by 0 bases and J by 0 bases, 12 bases remained unmatched. CDR3 length: 20 residues. Germline-derived CDR1 and CDR2 are SGHRS and YFSETQ. TCRdb keeps only in-frame clones here, not all; method: immunoSEQ multiplex PCR. The data show a few hundred thousand clones, around 87% seen once. Sequences were obtained from peripheral blood. This TCR was sampled from a woman in her forties or fifties who had recovered from COVID-19. The rearrangement uses TRBV5-1 and TRBJ2-4; 10 bases map to TRBD1. The CDR3 DNA reads TGCGCCAGCAGCTTGGAGTGGACAGGGGGGCTTGCTTCAGCCAAAAACATTCAGTACTTC. Translated: CASSLEWTGGLASAKNIQYF.